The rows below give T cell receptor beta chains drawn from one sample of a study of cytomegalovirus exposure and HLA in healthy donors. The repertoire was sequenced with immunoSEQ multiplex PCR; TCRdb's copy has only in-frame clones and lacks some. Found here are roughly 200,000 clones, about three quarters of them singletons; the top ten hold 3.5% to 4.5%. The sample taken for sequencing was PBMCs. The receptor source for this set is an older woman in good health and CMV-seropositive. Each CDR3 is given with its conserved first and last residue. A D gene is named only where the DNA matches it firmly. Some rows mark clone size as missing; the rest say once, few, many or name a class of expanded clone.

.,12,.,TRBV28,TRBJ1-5,TGTGCCAGCAGTGGCAACAATCAGCCCCAGCATTTT,CASSGNNQPQHF
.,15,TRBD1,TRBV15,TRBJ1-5,TGTGCCACCAGCAGCGCTAGGACAGGGGGTCAGCCCCAGCATTTT,CATSSARTGGQPQHF
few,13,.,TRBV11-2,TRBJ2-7,TGTGCCAGCAGCTTTCCCCAGGGCTACGAGCAGTACTTC,CASSFPQGYEQYF
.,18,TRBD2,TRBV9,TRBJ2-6,TGTGCCAGCAGCATCTTAGCGGGGGGCCTCTCTGGGGCCAACGTCCTGACTTTC,CASSILAGGLSGANVLTF
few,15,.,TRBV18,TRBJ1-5,TGTGCCAGCTCACCCCGTGAGGGCGGCAATCAGCCCCAGCATTTT,CASSPREGGNQPQHF
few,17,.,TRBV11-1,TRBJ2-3,TGTGCCAGCAGCTTAGCCGGCGGGGAGACGAACACAGATACGCAGTATTTT,CASSLAGGETNTDTQYF
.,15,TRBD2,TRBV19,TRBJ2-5,TGTGCCAGTAGGTCCGAGCGGGAGGGCCTAGAGACCCAGTACTTC,CASRSEREGLETQYF
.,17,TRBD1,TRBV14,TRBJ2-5,TGTGCCAGCAGCCAAGGGGAACCCCTCCGGGACAGGGGGAAGCAGTACTTC,CASSQGEPLRDRGKQYF
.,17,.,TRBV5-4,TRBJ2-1,TGTGCCAGCAGCTCCGTAGGGGGGGAGGGCTTTTTCAATGAGCAGTTCTTC,CASSSVGGEGFFNEQFF
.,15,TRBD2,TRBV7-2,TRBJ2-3,TGTGCCAGCAGCTTAGTGTCCAGCGGGAGAGATACGCAGTATTTT,CASSLVSSGRDTQYF
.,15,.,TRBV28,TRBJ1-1,TGTGCCAGCAGCCCTCCGGGCAGGGTTAACACTGAAGCTTTCTTT,CASSPPGRVNTEAFF
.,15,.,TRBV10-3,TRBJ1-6,TGTGCCATCAGTGAGTCGTTCAGGGGAGACTCACCCCTCCACTTT,CAISESFRGDSPLHF
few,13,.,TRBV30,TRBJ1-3,TGTGCCTGGAGTATCCTCGGTGGAAACACCATATATTTT,CAWSILGGNTIYF
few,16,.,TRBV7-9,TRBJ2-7,TGTGCCAGCAGCCTACTGGACCTCCGGGACTCCTACGAGCAGTACTTC,CASSLLDLRDSYEQYF
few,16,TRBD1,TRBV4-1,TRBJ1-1,TGCGCCAGCAGCCTCCCGAGACAGGGTGGGAACACTGAAGCTTTCTTT,CASSLPRQGGNTEAFF
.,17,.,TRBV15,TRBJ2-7,TGTGCCACCAGCAGAACCGACGGGACAACCTTAAACTACGAGCAGTACTTC,CATSRTDGTTLNYEQYF
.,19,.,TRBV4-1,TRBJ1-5,TGCGCCAGCAGCCAAGTATGGAGGAGGGCATCCGACATCAATCAGCCCCAGCATTTT,CASSQVWRRASDINQPQHF
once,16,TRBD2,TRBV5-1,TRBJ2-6,TGCGCCAGCACCGGACTAGCGGGAGCTGGGGCCAACGGCCTGACTTTC,CASTGLAGAGANGLTF
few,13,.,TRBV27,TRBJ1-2,TGTGCCAGCAGCCCCCTAGGGGACTATGGCTACACCTTC,CASSPLGDYGYTF
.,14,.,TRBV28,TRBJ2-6,TGTGCCAGCAGTTTGGAGTCTGGGGCCAACGTCCTGACTTTC,CASSLESGANVLTF
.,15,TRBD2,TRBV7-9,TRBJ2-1,TGTGCCAGCAGCCGGACGGGAGGGAGGGTGCGGGAGCAGTTCTTC,CASSRTGGRVREQFF
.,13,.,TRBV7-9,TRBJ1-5,TGTGCCAGCAGCTTAGGGGCGGGTCAGCCCCAGCATTTT,CASSLGAGQPQHF
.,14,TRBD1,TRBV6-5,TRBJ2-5,TGTGCCAGCGGCTACAGGGGGCGCGGGGAGACCCAGTACTTC,CASGYRGRGETQYF
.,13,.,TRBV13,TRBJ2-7,TGTGCCAGCAGCCTTGGACAGCAGTACGAGCAGTACTTC,CASSLGQQYEQYF
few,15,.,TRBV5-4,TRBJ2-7,TGTGCCAGCAGTAATCAGAGGGGACAATTGGACGAGCAGTACTTC,CASSNQRGQLDEQYF
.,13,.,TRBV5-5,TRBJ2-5,TGTGCCAGCAGCTTGACAATTCAAGAGACCCAGTACTTC,CASSLTIQETQYF
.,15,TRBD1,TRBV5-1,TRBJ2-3,TGCGCCAGCAGTGATGGACAGGGGACCACAGATACGCAGTATTTT,CASSDGQGTTDTQYF
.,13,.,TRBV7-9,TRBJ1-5,TGTGCCAGCAGCGGAGGGGTGGGTCAGCCCCAGCATTTT,CASSGGVGQPQHF
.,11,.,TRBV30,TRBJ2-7,TGTGCCTGGACTAGGCACTACGAGCAGTACTTC,CAWTRHYEQYF
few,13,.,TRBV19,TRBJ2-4,TGTGCCAGTATAGGAGTGGCCAAAAACATTCAGTACTTC,CASIGVAKNIQYF
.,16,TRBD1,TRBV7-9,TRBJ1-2,TGTGCCAGCAGCTTACCCCGACAGGGTCAAAACTATGGCTACACCTTC,CASSLPRQGQNYGYTF
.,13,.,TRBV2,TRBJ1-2,TGTGCCAGCAGTCCGGAGGGGGGGGGCGGCTACACCTTC,CASSPEGGGGYTF
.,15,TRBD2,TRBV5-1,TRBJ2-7,TGCGCCAGCAGAGATGCTAGCGGGGGCCCGAACGAGCAGTACTTC,CASRDASGGPNEQYF
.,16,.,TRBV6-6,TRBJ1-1,TGTGCCAGCAGCGCTCAATTCAGGGTGGTGAACACTGAAGCTTTCTTT,CASSAQFRVVNTEAFF
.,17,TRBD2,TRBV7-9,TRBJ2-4,TGTGCCAGCAGCCCCCCGGGACTAGCGGAGGGAGGGGACATTCAGTACTTC,CASSPPGLAEGGDIQYF
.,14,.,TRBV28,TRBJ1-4,TGTGCCAGCAGACGGGGAGGGGCTAATGAAAAACTGTTTTTT,CASRRGGANEKLFF
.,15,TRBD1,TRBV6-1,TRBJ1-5,TGTGCCAGCAGGGCCCCGGGACAGGGCAATCAGCCCCAGCATTTT,CASRAPGQGNQPQHF
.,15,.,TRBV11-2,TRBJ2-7,TGTGCCAGCAGCTTAGTCCGTGGGCCCTCCTACGAGCAGTACTTC,CASSLVRGPSYEQYF
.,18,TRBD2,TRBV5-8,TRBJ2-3,TGTGCCAGCAGCTTAGGGACTAGCGGGGTGAGGTTGGCAGATACGCAGTATTTT,CASSLGTSGVRLADTQYF
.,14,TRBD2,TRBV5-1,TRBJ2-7,TGCGCCAGCAGGGGGAGGGAGGCGGCCTACGAGCAGTACTTC,CASRGREAAYEQYF
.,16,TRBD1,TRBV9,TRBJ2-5,TGTGCCAGCAGTCTTGGACAGGGGGCACCGAAAGAGACCCAGTACTTC,CASSLGQGAPKETQYF
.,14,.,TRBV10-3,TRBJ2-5,TGTGCCATCAGCGGGGTTGGAGGGTCGGAGACCCAGTACTTC,CAISGVGGSETQYF